This is a list of T cell receptor beta chains from one sample in a study of beta chain features in type 1 diabetes. TCRdb keeps only in-frame clones here, not all; method: immunoSEQ multiplex PCR. The sample shows some 140,000 clones, roughly 10% of them seen only once. The sample taken for sequencing was central memory CD4+ T cells from blood. These receptors were taken from a man aged 25-45 years with type 1 diabetes. The CDR3 runs from the conserved cysteine through the conserved F or W. Each record gives: D gene, V gene, clone size, J gene, CDR3 DNA, CDR3 protein. The D gene is left open where the match is weak. Some rows have no size entry. The others give once, few or many, or a class for an expanded clone.

>TRBD1|TRBV5-6|few|TRBJ1-2
TGTGCCAGCAGCGGGGACAGAGGCGGCTACACCTTC
CASSGDRGGYTF
>NA|TRBV4-1|few|TRBJ1-1
TGCGCCAGCAGCCGAAACCCATCCGGGAGGATGGACACTGAAGCTTTCTTT
CASSRNPSGRMDTEAFF
>NA|TRBV11-2|NA|TRBJ2-7
TGTGCCAGCAGCTTAGGAGGGGGAACCTACGAGCAGTACTTC
CASSLGGGTYEQYF
>NA|TRBV20-1|NA|TRBJ2-3
TGCAGTGTCCCCTACGGAGAGACGCAGTATTTT
CSVPYGETQYF
>TRBD2|TRBV18|few|TRBJ2-1
TGTGCCAGCTCAGGACTAGCGGGGGCCTACAATGAGCAGTTCTTC
CASSGLAGAYNEQFF
>TRBD1|TRBV5-1|few|TRBJ2-3
TGCGCCAGCAGCCAAGACAGGGCCAGCACAGATACGCAGTATTTT
CASSQDRASTDTQYF
>NA|TRBV4-3|many|TRBJ2-6
TGCGCCAGCAGCCAGGGGGCGGCCGGGGCCAACGTCCTGACTTTC
CASSQGAAGANVLTF
>TRBD1|TRBV7-6|NA|TRBJ2-1
TGTGCCAGCAGCCCTCGACAGGGTGACAATGAGCAGTTCTTC
CASSPRQGDNEQFF
>TRBD1|TRBV9|NA|TRBJ1-4
TGTGCCAGCAGCGCTCAGACAGGGGCGGCTGAAAAACTGTTTTTT
CASSAQTGAAEKLFF
>TRBD1|TRBV30|few|TRBJ1-4
TGTGCCTGGAGTTTACAGGGGGCGGTGGAAAAACTGTTTTTT
CAWSLQGAVEKLFF
>TRBD2|TRBV4-2|NA|TRBJ2-5
TGTGCCAGCAGCCGCCGGGGGGACTACCAAGAGACCCAGTACTTC
CASSRRGDYQETQYF
>NA|TRBV30|NA|TRBJ2-7
TGTGCCTGGAGTGTACGGTACGAGCAGTACTTC
CAWSVRYEQYF
>TRBD1|TRBV7-2|NA|TRBJ1-4
TGTGCCAGCAGCTTAGCTGGACAGGGGAGTGAAAAACTGTTTTTT
CASSLAGQGSEKLFF
>NA|TRBV28|NA|TRBJ2-5
TGTGCCAGCAGTTCCTACTTGTTAACCTCAACTCAAGAGACCCAGTACTTC
CASSSYLLTSTQETQYF
>NA|TRBV18|NA|TRBJ1-2
TGTGCCAGCACCGTCCTCGCGGGCTATGGCTACACCTTC
CASTVLAGYGYTF
>NA|TRBV9|few|TRBJ1-1
TGTGCCAGCAGTCAGAGGGGGGGCTCTGGTAATGAAGCTTTCTTT
CASSQRGGSGNEAFF
>NA|TRBV6-5|few|TRBJ2-3
TGTGCCAGCAGTTCGCCAGTAACAGATACGCAGTATTTT
CASSSPVTDTQYF
>TRBD1|TRBV7-9|NA|TRBJ1-2
TGTGCCAGCAGCTTCACAGGGGGCGGCTATGGCTACACCTTC
CASSFTGGGYGYTF
>TRBD2|TRBV12-5|once|TRBJ2-1
TGTGCTAGTGGTTTGGCGCGGGGGGGCCTAAATGAGCAGTTCTTC
CASGLARGGLNEQFF
>NA|TRBV4-2|few|TRBJ2-3
TGTGCCAGCAGCCAAGATATAGAGCGCCCGGATACGCAGTATTTT
CASSQDIERPDTQYF
>TRBD1|TRBV11-2|NA|TRBJ1-2
TGTGCCAGCAGCTTAGTCGGACAGGGTGTTTATGGCTACACCTTC
CASSLVGQGVYGYTF
>NA|TRBV29-1|few|TRBJ1-5
TGCAGCGTTGTTGAGGCCGGAGCGGGTATAGGTCAGCCCCAGCATTTT
CSVVEAGAGIGQPQHF
>NA|TRBV15|few|TRBJ2-1
TGTGCCACCAGCAGTTCCGGCCAGGTGGAGTTCTTC
CATSSSGQVEFF
>NA|TRBV7-9|NA|TRBJ2-1
TGTGCCAGCAGCCCAGTCAGGGCCGAATCCTACAATGAGCAGTTCTTC
CASSPVRAESYNEQFF